A single T cell receptor beta chain is shown here with its context. Its antigen is still unknown. The length of the CDR3 is 14 residues. Germline lookup yields CDR1 GTSNPN and CDR2 SVGIG (reference sequence). The data were taken from a study of T cell clusters in autoimmune cytopenias. Findings and caveats of the study: Primary autoimmune cytopenia patients appeared to lack physiological T cell clusters present in healthy donors. TRB repertoire shifts in secondary cytopenia and chronic lymphocytic leukemia mostly reflected lymphoma, not autoimmunity.

TRB was amplified by touch-down multiplex PCR, primer pools A and B combined. TCRdb reprocessed the multiplex PCR reads and reports one entry per CDR3 protein, with no DNA. This table holds 2,500 to 3,500 distinct CDR3 sequences. Each sample's input was 250 ng genomic DNA, some 38,000 genome equivalents. This chain links TRBV30 with TRBJ1-2. The TCR sequence derives from a human donor with an autoimmune cytopenia or autoimmune hepatitis (not recorded which). The specimen was peripheral blood. The CDR3 loop reads CAWSVPTPTYGYTF.